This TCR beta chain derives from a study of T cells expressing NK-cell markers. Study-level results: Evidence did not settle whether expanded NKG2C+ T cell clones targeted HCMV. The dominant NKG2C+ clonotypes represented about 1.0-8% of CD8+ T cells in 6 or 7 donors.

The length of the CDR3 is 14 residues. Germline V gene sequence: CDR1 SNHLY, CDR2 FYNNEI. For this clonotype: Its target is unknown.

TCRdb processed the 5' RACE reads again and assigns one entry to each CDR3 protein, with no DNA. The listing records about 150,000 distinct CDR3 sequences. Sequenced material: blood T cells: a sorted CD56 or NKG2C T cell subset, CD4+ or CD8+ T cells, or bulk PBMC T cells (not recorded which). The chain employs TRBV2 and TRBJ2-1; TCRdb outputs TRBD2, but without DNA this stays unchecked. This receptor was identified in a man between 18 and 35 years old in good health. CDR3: CASGTSGTYNEQFF.